These T cell receptor beta chains were read from a single sample in a study of blood T cell repertoires in COVID-19. Profiled with immunoSEQ multiplex PCR; TCRdb holds only in-frame clones, not every one. The table shows some 500,000 clones, with about 89% occurring only once. The sample taken for sequencing was peripheral blood. All receptors derive from a woman aged 50 to 60 with COVID-19, enrolled during active disease. Each CDR3 is given with its conserved first and last residue. D genes are given only for firm matches. Only some rows state a clone size, as once, few, many or a class for expanded clones.

CDR3	DNA	V	J	D	size
CASSPTTGESYGYTF	TGTGCCAGCAGCCCCACGACAGGGGAGAGCTATGGCTACACCTTC	TRBV7-2	TRBJ1-2	TRBD1	NA
CAWSGGGGEQFF	TGTGCCTGGAGTGGTGGAGGAGGTGAGCAGTTCTTC	TRBV30	TRBJ2-1	NA	NA
CASTTRGCDTEAFF	TGTGCCAGCACCACGCGGGGTTGCGACACTGAAGCTTTCTTT	TRBV21-1	TRBJ1-1	NA	NA
CAISAGRGSTDTQYF	TGTGCCATCAGTGCAGGGAGGGGATCCACAGATACGCAGTATTTT	TRBV10-3	TRBJ2-3	TRBD2	NA
CASGLVLGQGVDGYTF	TGTGCTAGTGGTTTGGTACTGGGACAGGGGGTAGATGGCTACACCTTC	TRBV12-5	TRBJ1-2	TRBD1	NA
CASSFTIGTGVDEQFF	TGCGCCAGCAGCTTTACCATCGGGACAGGGGTTGATGAGCAGTTCTTC	TRBV5-1	TRBJ2-1	TRBD1	NA
CASSFQEGFGEKLFF	TGTGCCAGCAGCTTCCAGGAGGGGTTTGGCGAAAAACTGTTTTTT	TRBV5-5	TRBJ1-4	NA	few
CASSQGSDSVSGNTIYF	TGTGCCAGCAGCCAAGGATCTGACAGTGTCTCTGGAAACACCATATATTTT	TRBV4-2	TRBJ1-3	NA	NA
CAWSVLSRTDTQYF	TGTGCCTGGAGTGTACTAAGCCGCACAGATACGCAGTATTTT	TRBV30	TRBJ2-3	NA	NA
CASSPPGRVPQTEAFF	TGTGCCAGCTCACCACCGGGCAGGGTGCCCCAGACTGAAGCTTTCTTT	TRBV18	TRBJ1-1	NA	NA
CASSERFQPQHF	TGTGCCAGCAGTGAGAGGTTTCAGCCCCAGCATTTT	TRBV25-1	TRBJ1-5	NA	once
CATSRIGRGLGGYTF	TGTGCCACCAGCAGGATAGGACGGGGTTTAGGGGGCTACACCTTC	TRBV15	TRBJ1-2	NA	NA
CASSLGGQTDSPLHF	TGTGCCAGCAGCCTAGGAGGACAGACGGATTCACCCCTCCACTTT	TRBV14	TRBJ1-6	NA	once
CASSMGGSYGYTF	TGTGCCAGTAGTATGGGAGGATCCTATGGCTACACCTTC	TRBV19	TRBJ1-2	NA	NA
CASRPTGSSGELFF	TGCGCCAGCAGGCCGACAGGGTCGTCCGGGGAGCTGTTTTTT	TRBV5-1	TRBJ2-2	TRBD1	NA
CATKPGDSNYEQYF	TGTGCCACAAAACCGGGGGACAGCAACTACGAGCAGTACTTC	TRBV11-2	TRBJ2-7	NA	NA
CASSGETGNTGELFF	TGTGCCAGCAGTGGGGAGACGGGAAACACCGGGGAGCTGTTTTTT	TRBV25-1	TRBJ2-2	NA	NA
CASSQLTGGAYGYTF	TGTGCCAGCAGCCAGCTTACAGGAGGGGCCTATGGCTACACCTTC	TRBV4-2	TRBJ1-2	NA	NA
CASSSPLYNSPLHF	TGTGCCAGCAGTTCTCCCCTCTATAATTCACCCCTCCACTTT	TRBV27	TRBJ1-6	NA	NA
CASSESREGRAGNTIYF	TGCGCCAGCAGTGAGTCGAGGGAGGGCAGGGCTGGAAACACCATATATTTT	TRBV10-1	TRBJ1-3	NA	NA